This record concerns one T cell receptor (beta chain) sequence. Its antigen is as yet unknown. At one boundary the junction diverges from the germline segment, which might be a read error. These data come from a study of blood T cells in healthy people across ages. Germline loops: CDR1 SGHTA, CDR2 FQGNSA. This CDR3 contains 14 residues. Whole-study results and caveats: Getting older went along with TCR beta diversity per million T cells dropping roughly linearly.

Then a second PCR, running about 6 to 12 cycles, was carried out with a sample-barcoded 5' primer and a J-beta primer mix. TCRdb re-called the 5' RACE reads with MiXCR, one entry per CDR3 protein. The profile shows about 640,000 distinct CDR3 sequences, around 54% of them singletons. This TCR derives from a man in his sixties in good health. The sample comprised blood. V usage is TRBV7-2 and J usage is TRBJ2-7; TRBD1 agrees at 9 bases. The DNA of the CDR3 is TGTGCCAACAGCTTAGAGGGACAGGGAGGAAAGCAGTACTTC. This gives the protein CANSLEGQGGKQYF.